This T cell receptor beta chain was recovered during a study of CD8+CD57+ T cells in acquired aplastic anemia. For the study at large: Sorting CD4+ and CD8+ cells gave DNA averaging about 2.9 ug.

The V end was cut by 5 bases, the J end by 11 bases, with 9 bases between. Germline loops: CDR1 LGHNA, CDR2 YNFKEQ. CDR3 size: 11 residues. Profiling of TCR beta VDJ combinations and CDR3 sequences used genomic DNA as template. TCRdb re-called the reads through MiXCR, storing one row per CDR3 protein. The data hold about 160,000 distinct CDR3 sequences, with approximately 40% observed a single time. Study-wide points: With respect to CD8+ Simpson's diversity, patients and controls did not differ significantly. Both patients and controls carried the same twenty-nine CD8+ CDR3 sequences.

Comments on this clonotype: Antigen unknown.

The origin of this receptor is a human donor in good health. The rearrangement uses TRBV4-2 and TRBJ2-2, with D tentatively TRBD2 (6 bases). The sample taken for sequencing was sorted CD4+, CD8+, or CD8+CD57+ T cells (not recorded which) from PBMCs. The CDR3 sequence: CASSFGRELFF. Written as DNA, the CDR3 is TGTGCCAGCAGCTTCGGGAGAGAGCTGTTTTTT.